This T cell receptor (beta chain) was sequenced for a study of cytomegalovirus exposure and HLA in healthy donors. Study-wide results and limits: A prior analysis recorded that most TCR beta V segments were productive about 87% or about 30% of the time.

Healthy donors of bone marrow made up the group. Germline CDR1 KGHSH, CDR2 LQKENI. The trim removed 3 bases at V and 10 bases at J, leaving 14 bases unmatched. CDR3 size: 15 residues. The study ran its PCR with 60 Vbeta and 13 Jbeta primers. Libraries were prepared by immunoSEQ multiplex PCR; TCRdb keeps only in-frame clonotypes and omits some of them. The data hold roughly 86,000 clones, with about three quarters observed a single time. As for this clone: Its antigen is not identified.

The J gene is TRBJ1-1, the V gene TRBV18; TRBD1 aligns across 7 bases. The specimen was PBMCs. This clonotype originated in a man aged 50-59 years in good health and CMV-seropositive. CDR3 amino acids: CASSPGRQGMSVAFF. The CDR3 coding sequence is TGTGCCAGCTCACCGGGGAGACAGGGTATGAGCGTAGCTTTCTTT.